The 27 T cell receptor beta chains in this list originate from one sample, sequenced in a study of cytomegalovirus exposure and HLA in healthy donors. Amplification used 60 Vbeta primers and 13 Jbeta primers. Profiling relied on immunoSEQ multiplex PCR, and the TCRdb table lists in-frame clones only, not all of them. Counted here are about 160,000 clones, roughly two thirds occurring once; the ten biggest clones make up 2.8%. The sample was PBMCs. These receptors were collected from a woman aged 25 to 39 in good health and CMV-seronegative.

The genes are TRBV7-9 and TRBJ1-5; D may be TRBD1 (6 bases). The V end was cut by 5 bases, the J end by 2 bases, with 13 bases between. Germline CDR1 SEHNR, CDR2 FQNEAQ (reference sequence). This CDR3 is 15 amino acids long. The CDR3 region has the DNA TGTGCCAGCAGCCCCCAGGGGAACGGCAATCAGCCCCAGCATTTT. This encodes CASSPQGNGNQPQHF.

The gene calls are TRBV28 and TRBJ1-1, with 7 nucleotides matching TRBD1. Germline CDR1 MDHEN, CDR2 SYDVKM. V lost 5 bases and J lost 0; bases outside the gene matches: 3. This CDR3 comprises 14 residues. The CDR3 DNA reads TGTGCCAGCAGTCCACAGGGGATGAACACTGAAGCTTTCTTT. Its protein is CASSPQGMNTEAFF.

This sequence joins TRBV5-1 and TRBJ2-1; D gene uncertain. The CDR3 extends over 14 amino acids. The germline V and J ends were trimmed by 5 bases and 0 bases, with 9 bases remaining between them. Germline CDR1 reads SGHRS; CDR2 reads YFSETQ. The CDR3 DNA is TGCGCCAGCAGTCAAAGCCCCTCCTACAATGAGCAGTTCTTC. It specifies CASSQSPSYNEQFF.

This chain connects TRBV4-1 to TRBJ2-1; 12 bases agree with TRBD2. With 5 bases clipped from V and 7 bases from J, the junction kept 6 bases outside the gene matches. CDR1 MGHRA and CDR2 YSYEKL come from the germline V gene. This CDR3 has 15 amino acids. The CDR3 spells CASSAGTSGRNEQFF. CDR3 nucleotides: TGCGCCAGCAGCGCCGGGACTAGCGGGCGAAATGAGCAGTTCTTC.

V and J are TRBV6-5 and TRBJ1-5; the D gene is possibly TRBD1 (6 bases). Looked up from germline, CDR1 is MNHEY and CDR2 is SVGAGI. The V gene lost 11 bases and the J gene lost 5 bases, with 13 bases spanning the gap. This CDR3 is 12 amino acids long. In DNA, the CDR3 is TGTGCCGTCAACAGGGCGGATCAGCCCCAGCATTTT. Protein sequence: CAVNRADQPQHF.

The chain combines TRBV7-8 with TRBJ2-2; TRBD1 matches 10 bases. CDR1 and CDR2 from the germline V gene are SGHVS and FQNEAQ. This CDR3 comprises 16 residues. V was pared by 4 bases and J by 7 bases, with 9 bases of the junction left unmatched. CDR3 sequence reads: CASSSTGTGVVGELFF. In nucleotides, the CDR3 is TGTGCCAGCAGCTCCACCGGGACAGGGGTGGTCGGGGAGCTGTTTTTT. The variable domain in full, with the rest retrieved from reference TRBV7-8 and TRBJ2-2, is GAGVSQSPRYKVAKRGQDVALRCDPISGHVSLFWYQQALGQGPEFLTYFQNEAQLDKSGLPSDRFFAERPEGSVSTLKIQRTQQEDSAVYLCASSSTGTGVVGELFFGEGSRLTVL.

This clone was seen a single time. Other nucleotide sequences from this sample produce the same CDR3. The V and J genes are TRBV29-1 and TRBJ2-5; a weak D match, TRBD1 (5 bases). The CDR3 loop spans 12 amino acids. Between the trimmed V and J ends, which lost 4 bases and 0 bases, there was a span of 6 bases. In germline, CDR1 is SQVTM, CDR2 ANQGSEA. The CDR3 protein is CSVVGDQETQYF. Here the CDR3 DNA reads TGCAGCGTTGTAGGGGACCAAGAGACCCAGTACTTC.

This clone has a handful of counts. The chain links TRBV27 to TRBJ1-1, with D maybe TRBD1 (5 bases). The CDR3 consists of 15 residues. V gave up 5 bases and J gave up 2 bases, with 15 bases separating them. Germline V gives CDR1 MNHEY, CDR2 SMNVEV (reference sequence). The CDR3 sequence: CASSPGWQGNTEAFF. In DNA, the CDR3 is TGTGCCAGCAGTCCCGGTTGGCAGGGAAACACTGAAGCTTTCTTT.

The chain has TRBV30 and TRBJ2-1; D might be TRBD1 (6 bases). The CDR3 is made up of 15 amino acids. The germline CDR1 and CDR2 sequences are GTSNPN and SVGIG (reference sequence). Trimming took 0 bases from V and 2 from J, leaving 11 bases between them. The CDR3 bases are TGTGCCTGGAGTGTACAGGGCCGGCCCTACAATGAGCAGTTCTTC. Encoded protein: CAWSVQGRPYNEQFF.

This chain joins TRBV28 and TRBJ2-6, with D unresolved. The germline gives CDR1 MDHEN, CDR2 SYDVKM. The CDR3 runs to 16 residues. V lost 7 bases, J lost 4 bases, and 17 bases lay in between. The CDR3 region is CASTHSFLLGANVLTF. The DNA for the CDR3 is TGTGCCAGCACCCACAGTTTCCTCTTGGGGGCCAACGTCCTGACTTTC. The variable domain in full, completed from reference TRBV28 and TRBJ2-6, reads DVKVTQSSRYLVKRTGEKVFLECVQDMDHENMFWYRQDPGLGLRLIYFSYDVKMKEKGDIPEGYSVSREKKERFSLILESASTNQTSMYLCASTHSFLLGANVLTFGAGSRLTVL.

This clone was counted only a few times. The gene calls are TRBV27 and TRBJ2-7, with D possibly being TRBD1 (5 bases). Trimming left V 2 bases short and J 5 bases short, with 10 bases between. This CDR3 has 13 residues. Germline-derived CDR1 and CDR2 are MNHEY and SMNVEV (reference sequence). The CDR3 DNA follows: TGTGCCAGCAGTTTAACCCCCAGGGACGAGCAGTACTTC. Protein product: CASSLTPRDEQYF.

The chain couples TRBV30 to TRBJ1-1; D unclear. The V end lost 2 bases, the J end lost 3 bases, and 10 bases lay between the germline ends. Germline V gene data show CDR1 as GTSNPN and CDR2 as SVGIG (reference sequence). This CDR3 spans 13 amino acids. Written as DNA, the CDR3 is TGTGCCTGGAGTACGGAGGGTTACACTGAAGCTTTCTTT. Protein: CAWSTEGYTEAFF.

This sequence joins TRBV5-1 and TRBJ2-3, with D possibly being TRBD1 (6 bases). The CDR3 is made up of 14 amino acids. Looked up from germline, CDR1 is SGHRS and CDR2 is YFSETQ. Deletions cut 4 bases from V and 1 base from J, with 10 bases between. Here the CDR3 reads CASSLRQGTDTQYF. DNA of the CDR3: TGCGCCAGCAGCCTTAGACAGGGCACAGATACGCAGTATTTT.

The rearrangement uses TRBV5-4 and TRBJ2-6, with D possibly TRBD1 on 6 matching bases. Trimming took 0 bases from V and 4 from J, leaving 11 bases between them. This CDR3 comprises 16 residues. Germline V gene data show CDR1 as SGHNT and CDR2 as YYREEE (reference sequence). The CDR3: CASSLAWGPGANVLTF. The CDR3 nucleotides read TGTGCCAGCAGCTTGGCCTGGGGGCCGGGGGCCAACGTCCTGACTTTC. Full variable domain (rest looked up from reference TRBV5-4 and TRBJ2-6): ETGVTQSPTHLIKTRGQQVTLRCSSQSGHNTVSWYQQALGQGPQFIFQYYREEENGRGNFPPRFSGLQFPNYSSELNVNALELDDSALYLCASSLAWGPGANVLTFGAGSRLTVL.

This clone was found once. The V and J genes are TRBV27 and TRBJ2-6; D not resolved. This CDR3 is built from 15 residues. Germline V gene lookup returns CDR1 MNHEY and CDR2 SMNVEV (reference sequence). V dropped 5 bases and J dropped 4 bases, with 12 bases sitting between them. The CDR3 sequence: CASSDGPAGANVLTF. DNA for the CDR3: TGTGCCAGCAGTGATGGGCCGGCCGGGGCCAACGTCCTGACTTTC. The entire variable domain, with the rest obtained from reference TRBV27 and TRBJ2-6, is as follows: EAQVTQNPRYLITVTGKKLTVTCSQNMNHEYMSWYRQDPGLGLRQIYYSMNVEVTDKGDVPEGYKVSRKEKRNFPLILESPSPNQTSLYFCASSDGPAGANVLTFGAGSRLTVL.

This rearrangement joins TRBV5-4 to TRBJ1-6; the D is unclear. V lost 3 bases to trimming and J lost 0 bases, with 10 bases between them. The germline gives CDR1 SGHNT, CDR2 YYREEE (reference sequence). This CDR3 spans 16 amino acids. CDR3 protein: CASSSGGLSYNSPLHF. As DNA, the CDR3 is TGTGCCAGCAGCTCTGGTGGGCTCTCCTATAATTCACCCCTCCACTTT. Together with reference TRBV5-4 and TRBJ1-6, the CDR3 gives the full variable domain: ETGVTQSPTHLIKTRGQQVTLRCSSQSGHNTVSWYQQALGQGPQFIFQYYREEENGRGNFPPRFSGLQFPNYSSELNVNALELDDSALYLCASSSGGLSYNSPLHFGNGTRLTVT.

V is TRBV4-1 and J is TRBJ2-7, with D perhaps matching TRBD2 (6 bases). CDR3 length equals 14 residues. Germline V lookup: CDR1 MGHRA, CDR2 YSYEKL. The V gene lost 3 bases and the J gene lost 3 bases, with 12 bases spanning the gap. The CDR3 spells CASSHFIGSYEQYF. The CDR3 region has the DNA TGCGCCAGCAGCCACTTTATCGGGAGCTACGAGCAGTACTTC.

The chain recombines TRBV5-1 with TRBJ2-7; D might be TRBD2 (5 bases). Germline values: CDR1 SGHRS, CDR2 YFSETQ. The CDR3 totals 14 residues. Trimming shortened V by 0 bases and J by 0 bases, and 7 bases separated the two germline ends. The CDR3 DNA follows: TGCGCCAGCAGCTTGGGAGCGGACTCCTACGAGCAGTACTTC. Its translation: CASSLGADSYEQYF.

This clone has just a few counts. The rearrangement uses TRBV10-3 and TRBJ1-3, with D unresolved. The ends were cut back, 4 bases at V and 2 bases at J, with 6 bases in the middle. The V gene's germline CDR1 is ENHRY and CDR2 SYGVKD. CDR3 length: 13 residues. The CDR3 sequence is CAISGRPGNTIYF. The CDR3 DNA is TGTGCCATCAGTGGTCGTCCTGGAAACACCATATATTTT.

The J gene is TRBJ1-5, the V gene TRBV19; perhaps TRBD1 as D (5 bases). V was pared by 4 bases and J by 4 bases, with 11 bases between. The CDR3 has 14 amino acids. The germline V gene encodes CDR1 LNHDA and CDR2 SQIVND (reference sequence). The DNA for the CDR3 is TGTGCCAGTAGTAGGTTGGACAAAAATCAGCCCCAGCATTTT. Translating it yields CASSRLDKNQPQHF. The full variable domain, in which reference TRBV19 and TRBJ1-5 provide the parts outside the CDR3, is DGGITQSPKYLFRKEGQNVTLSCEQNLNHDAMYWYRQDPGQGLRLIYYSQIVNDFQKGDIAEGYSVSREKKESFPLTVTSAQKNPTAFYLCASSRLDKNQPQHFGDGTRLSIL.

A word on this clone: This same CDR3 is encoded by further DNA sequences in the sample. In nucleotides, the CDR3 is TGTGCCAGCAGCTTAAGCGGGAGCTCCTACAATGAGCAGTTCTTC. Its protein is CASSLSGSSYNEQFF. The V and J genes are TRBV7-3 and TRBJ2-1, with TRBD2 identical over 7 bases. Germline V lookup: CDR1 SGHTA, CDR2 FQGTGA. V lost 1 base, J lost 0 bases, and 0 bases stayed unmatched. The CDR3 has 15 amino acids.

This chain uses TRBV6-1 with TRBJ2-5; possible D gene TRBD1, 5 bases. The J call may be wrong; the DNA end is better matched by TRBJ2-7. This CDR3 is 13 amino acids long. Looked up from germline, CDR1 is MNHNS and CDR2 is SASEGT. CDR3 amino acids: CASSERGVYEQYF. CDR3 nucleotides: TGTGCCAGCAGTGAAAGGGGCGTCTACGAGCAGTACTTC.

The rearrangement links TRBV9 to TRBJ2-1; a weak D match, TRBD1 (8 bases). The length of the CDR3 is 16 residues. Germline assignment: CDR1 SGDLS and CDR2 YYNGEE. V lost 4 bases to trimming and J lost 8 bases, with 22 bases between them. The CDR3, as DNA: TGTGCCAGCAGCTCAGGGGGCGGGGGCCCCAGGGATGAGCAGTTCTTC. It translates to CASSSGGGGPRDEQFF.

CDR3 nucleotide sequence: TGTGCCAGTAGTATAGGGGCGGGGGCTTCCTACAATGAGCAGTTCTTC. Amino acids: CASSIGAGASYNEQFF. V usage is TRBV19 and J usage is TRBJ2-1; D might be TRBD2 (7 bases). The CDR3 is 16 amino acids. The V gene's germline CDR1 is LNHDA and CDR2 SQIVND (reference sequence). The V and J ends lost 1 base and 1 base respectively, with 11 bases between them.

V usage is TRBV9 and J usage is TRBJ2-3, with 10 positions matching TRBD2. Looked up from germline, CDR1 is SGDLS and CDR2 is YYNGEE. This CDR3 is 15 amino acids long. After removal of 2 bases from V and 6 bases from J, the junction contained 6 bases not matched to a gene. The CDR3, as DNA: TGTGCCAGCAGCGTGGGACTAGCGACCTTGGATACGCAGTATTTT. This sequence encodes CASSVGLATLDTQYF.

This chain joins TRBV5-8 and TRBJ2-7, with D tentatively TRBD2 (6 bases). Germline V gene sequence: CDR1 SGHTS, CDR2 YDEGEE. This CDR3 has 14 residues. With 1 base removed from V and 3 bases from J, the gap between germline ends came to 11 bases. CDR3 residues: CASSLRDSRYEQYF. CDR3 bases: TGTGCCAGCAGCTTGAGGGACTCCCGCTACGAGCAGTACTTC.

Written as DNA, the CDR3 is TGTGCCAGCAGCTCAGGCGACAGCTATGGCTACACCTTC. Translation: CASSSGDSYGYTF. The gene calls are TRBV7-9 and TRBJ1-2; TRBD1 is a possible D gene (5 bases). Germline CDR1 reads SEHNR; CDR2 reads FQNEAQ (reference sequence). V gave up 4 bases and J gave up 4 bases, with 10 bases separating them. The CDR3 loop spans 13 amino acids.